A single sample gave rise to the 27 T cell receptor beta chains below, sequenced in a study of cytomegalovirus exposure and HLA in healthy donors. Vbeta (60) and Jbeta (13) primers were used in the PCR. Produced via immunoSEQ multiplex PCR; TCRdb's table is partial and in-frame only. The table lists some 160,000 clones, approximately 83% of them singletons, with approximately 1.4% in the top ten. The sequenced sample was PBMCs. The origin of the receptors is a woman aged 18-29 years in good health and CMV-seronegative.

The V gene is TRBV5-6, the J gene TRBJ2-7, with D hard to call. Trimming took 1 base from V and 7 from J, leaving 9 bases between them. Germline-derived CDR1 and CDR2 are SGHDT and YYEEEE. The length of the CDR3 is 12 residues. The CDR3 region is CASSLLGREQYF. The CDR3 DNA sequence: TGTGCCAGCAGCTTGCTCGGTAGAGAGCAGTACTTC.

This chain connects TRBV4-1 to TRBJ1-2; 7 nucleotides align to TRBD1. Trimming cost V 5 bases and J 2 bases; bases outside gene matches: 11. Germline CDR1 and CDR2: MGHRA and YSYEKL. This CDR3 is 16 amino acids long. The CDR3, as DNA: TGCGCCAGCAGCGAAACCGGGACAGCCCAAAACTATGGCTACACCTTC. Its translation is CASSETGTAQNYGYTF.

CDR3 sequence: CATSRDRTGVEETQYF. DNA for the CDR3: TGTGCCACCAGCAGAGATCGGACAGGGGTTGAAGAGACCCAGTACTTC. This chain joins TRBV15 and TRBJ2-5; 9 bases line up with TRBD1. CDR1 is LNHNV and CDR2 is YYDKDF in the germline V gene (reference sequence). The CDR3 sequence is 16 residues long. V gave up 0 bases and J gave up 3 bases; unmatched junction bases: 5.

The chain recombines TRBV20-1 with TRBJ1-2, with D unclear. The CDR3 is 11 amino acids. Germline lookup yields CDR1 DFQATT and CDR2 SNEGSKA (reference sequence). With 3 bases removed from V and 7 bases from J, the gap between germline ends came to 9 bases. The CDR3 region has the DNA TGCAGTGCTAGGCGGGGAGTTGGCTACACCTTC. This encodes CSARRGVGYTF.

This clone was recorded once. This chain uses TRBV28 with TRBJ1-3; a possible D gene is TRBD1 (5 bases). Trimming removed 7 bases at V and 3 bases at J, with 13 bases between. The CDR3 has 14 amino acids. Germline CDR1 reads MDHEN; CDR2 reads SYDVKM. CDR3 residues: CASTPGGGGNTIYF. CDR3 in DNA: TGTGCCAGCACCCCGGGGGGGGGTGGAAACACCATATATTTT.

This clone was counted a few times. The chain recombines TRBV6-5 with TRBJ2-1, with 9 bases fitting TRBD2. V trimming: 4 bases; J trimming: 6 bases; junction bases outside the gene matches: 7. CDR1 is MNHEY, CDR2 SVGAGI, per germline. The CDR3 loop spans 15 amino acids. CDR3 region: CASSSPGLAPNEQFF. Written as DNA, the CDR3 is TGTGCCAGCAGTTCTCCGGGACTAGCCCCCAATGAGCAGTTCTTC.

The CDR3 is CASTLAEGNGYTF. The DNA for the CDR3 is TGTGCCAGCACCTTAGCGGAGGGGAATGGCTACACCTTC. The chain carries TRBV25-1 and TRBJ1-2, with a tentative D call TRBD1 (5 bases). The CDR3 runs 13 residues. Germline loops: CDR1 MGHDK, CDR2 SYGVNS. Trimming took 7 bases from V and 6 from J, leaving 15 bases between them.

This clone was seen only a few times. In DNA form, the CDR3 reads TGTGCCAGCAGCGGGGGACAGGGGAGGACCAATGAGCAGTTCTTC. Amino acids: CASSGGQGRTNEQFF. V is TRBV9 and J is TRBJ2-1, with 10 bases that match TRBD1. Germline CDR1 is SGDLS and CDR2 is YYNGEE. With V trimmed by 3 bases and J by 6 bases, 6 bases remained unmatched. The CDR3 runs to 15 residues.

This rearrangement joins TRBV20-1 to TRBJ1-1; 11 bases match TRBD1. There are 11 residues in the CDR3. CDR1 DFQATT and CDR2 SNEGSKA come from the germline V gene (reference sequence). Trimming at V came to 5 bases and at J to 11 bases, leaving 4 bases not matched to a gene. The CDR3 loop reads CSASGTGGAFF. The CDR3 bases are TGCAGTGCTTCCGGGACAGGGGGTGCTTTCTTT.

The chain recombines TRBV14 with TRBJ1-3; D is uncertain. Germline CDR1 reads SGHDN; CDR2 reads FVKESK. The CDR3 is 14 amino acids. V gave up 0 bases and J gave up 10 bases, with 13 bases separating them. CDR3 amino acids: CASSQDLGRSTIYF. CDR3 coding DNA: TGTGCCAGCAGCCAAGACTTAGGTCGGAGTACCATATATTTT.

The chain joins TRBV27 to TRBJ1-2, with 10 bases fitting TRBD1. There are 14 residues in the CDR3. J was trimmed by 0 bases and V by 6 bases; bases with no gene match: 1. The V gene's germline CDR1 is MNHEY and CDR2 SMNVEV (reference sequence). CDR3 sequence reads: CASRTGGPNYGYTF. CDR3 DNA: TGTGCCAGCAGGACAGGGGGCCCTAACTATGGCTACACCTTC.

The chain employs TRBV6-1 and TRBJ2-7, with 11 bases matching TRBD2. Trimming took 5 bases from V and 2 from J; bases not matched to a gene: 2. This CDR3 comprises 14 residues. The germline V gene has CDR1 MNHNS and CDR2 SASEGT. As DNA, the CDR3 is TGTGCCAGCAGTTTTAGCGGGGGGGCCTACGAGCAGTACTTC. It yields the protein CASSFSGGAYEQYF.

The count of this clone is one. The chain uses TRBV6-4 and TRBJ1-6; no clear D. The germline CDR1 and CDR2 sequences are MRHNA and SNTAGT. V was pared by 0 bases and J by 6 bases, with 6 bases between. The CDR3 has 14 amino acids. DNA for the CDR3: TGTGCCAGCAGTGACTCATTTAGTAATTCACCCCTCCACTTT. It translates to CASSDSFSNSPLHF.

The chain employs TRBV11-2 and TRBJ2-1, with TRBD2 identical over 12 bases. Per germline, CDR1 SGHAT and CDR2 FQNNGV. This CDR3 spans 16 amino acids. With 1 base clipped from V and 7 bases from J, the junction kept 5 bases outside the gene matches. The CDR3 region is CASSLGLAGGLNEQFF. The CDR3 region has the DNA TGTGCCAGCAGCTTAGGGCTAGCGGGGGGGCTGAATGAGCAGTTCTTC.

The chain employs TRBV7-9 and TRBJ2-3; 8 bases map to TRBD1. Germline V gives CDR1 SEHNR, CDR2 FQNEAQ (reference sequence). V shed 5 bases and J 1 base; nucleotides not matched to a gene: 14. The CDR3 has 18 residues. DNA of the CDR3: TGTGCCAGCAGCCCCACATTAGCCGGGACAGGCCGCACAGATACGCAGTATTTT. Translating gives CASSPTLAGTGRTDTQYF. Drawing the rest from reference TRBV7-9 and TRBJ2-3, the complete variable domain is DTGVSQNPRHKITKRGQNVTFRCDPISEHNRLYWYRQTLGQGPEFLTYFQNEAQLEKSRLLSDRFSAERPKGSFSTLEIQRTEQGDSAMYLCASSPTLAGTGRTDTQYFGPGTRLTVL.

To note about this clone: The germline gene is not matched at one end of the junction; a read error may be the cause. The gene calls are TRBV11-2 and TRBJ2-6; TRBD1 is a possible D gene (6 bases). The CDR3 has 16 amino acids. Germline V gene lookup returns CDR1 SGHAT and CDR2 FQNNGV. The CDR3 DNA reads as TGTGCCAGCAGCTTACATTGGGAAGCAGGGGCCAACGGCCTGACTTTC. Translated: CASSLHWEAGANGLTF.

The chain uses TRBV6-6 and TRBJ2-7; 7 positions agree with TRBD2. Germline lookup yields CDR1 MNHNY and CDR2 SVGAGI (reference sequence). This CDR3 is built from 14 residues. The V and J ends lost 6 bases and 2 bases, in that order; junction bases with no gene match: 7. The CDR3 sequence is CASSDGAGAYEQYF. As DNA, the CDR3 is TGTGCCAGCAGCGACGGCGCGGGGGCCTACGAGCAGTACTTC.

This chain links TRBV2 with TRBJ2-1; 12 bases fit TRBD2. The CDR3 totals 15 residues. Germline CDR1 reads SNHLY; CDR2 reads FYNNEI. The J segment lost 2 bases and the V segment lost 5 bases, leaving 1 base of the junction unmatched. The CDR3 bases are TGTGCCAGCAGTCGACTAGCGGGGGCCTACAATGAGCAGTTCTTC. Protein sequence: CASSRLAGAYNEQFF.

V and J are TRBV19 and TRBJ1-2, with a possible D match to TRBD1 (5 bases). CDR1 is LNHDA, CDR2 SQIVND, per germline (reference sequence). The V end lost 7 bases, the J end lost 6 bases, and 18 bases lay between the germline ends. This CDR3 has 14 residues. The CDR3 sequence is CASTKGQPRDGYTF. DNA of the CDR3: TGTGCCAGTACCAAGGGGCAGCCCAGGGATGGCTACACCTTC.

The chain recombines TRBV6-5 with TRBJ1-1; unclear D gene. The V end lost 6 bases, the J end lost 0 bases, and 8 bases lay between the germline ends. The CDR3 is 13 amino acids. CDR1 is MNHEY, CDR2 SVGAGI, per germline. CDR3: CASSLSMNTEAFF. In DNA form, the CDR3 reads TGTGCCAGCAGCCTTAGCATGAACACTGAAGCTTTCTTT.

V usage is TRBV19 and J usage is TRBJ1-2; TRBD1 aligns across 7 bases. V lost 9 bases and J lost 5; bases outside the gene matches: 12. Germline values: CDR1 LNHDA, CDR2 SQIVND (reference sequence). The CDR3 covers 14 residues. The CDR3 DNA follows: TGTGCCAGCAGGGAAGGACAGGCGGGTTATGGCTACACCTTC. Protein product: CASREGQAGYGYTF.

This clone was recorded a few times. V usage is TRBV5-1 and J usage is TRBJ2-5, with TRBD1 as a possible D gene (5 bases). CDR3 length: 16 residues. The germline V and J ends were trimmed by 0 bases and 5 bases, with 17 bases remaining between them. Germline V gives CDR1 SGHRS, CDR2 YFSETQ. The CDR3: CASSLGQRWGRETQYF. The CDR3 nucleotides are TGCGCCAGCAGCTTGGGCCAACGTTGGGGCAGGGAGACCCAGTACTTC. Filled out from reference TRBV5-1 and TRBJ2-5, the complete variable domain reads KAGVTQTPRYLIKTRGQQVTLSCSPISGHRSVSWYQQTPGQGLQFLFEYFSETQRNKGNFPGRFSGRQFSNSRSEMNVSTLELGDSALYLCASSLGQRWGRETQYFGPGTRLLVL.

This clone has more than one count but fewer than ten. The V call is TRBV9, the J call TRBJ2-3, with 9 bases that match TRBD2. CDR1 and CDR2 from the germline V gene are SGDLS and YYNGEE. Trimming took 0 bases from V and 6 from J; bases not matched to a gene: 5. The CDR3 is 15 residues long. In DNA, the CDR3 is TGTGCCAGCAGCGTAGTTGCGGGGGGGGGCGATACGCAGTATTTT. Its translation: CASSVVAGGGDTQYF.

This clone was seen only a few times. The chain carries TRBV30 and TRBJ1-1, with TRBD1 matching over 8 bases. The trim removed 1 base at V and 10 bases at J, leaving 17 bases unmatched. The length of the CDR3 is 16 residues. In germline, CDR1 is GTSNPN, CDR2 SVGIG (reference sequence). The CDR3 region has the DNA TGTGCCTGGAGTGGGTTACCGGGACAGGTTGTGTCGGTAGCTTTCTTT. Its translation: CAWSGLPGQVVSVAFF. The full variable domain, its missing parts supplied by reference TRBV30 and TRBJ1-1, is SQTIHQWPATLVQPVGSPLSLECTVEGTSNPNLYWYRQAAGRGLQLLFYSVGIGQISSEVPQNLSASRPQDRQFILSSKKLLLSDSGFYLCAWSGLPGQVVSVAFFGQGTRLTVV.

The V and J genes are TRBV7-9 and TRBJ2-1; 8 bases line up with TRBD1. The CDR3 is made up of 14 amino acids. Germline values: CDR1 SEHNR, CDR2 FQNEAQ (reference sequence). The V segment lost 5 bases and the J segment 8 bases; nucleotides outside the gene matches: 8. The CDR3 bases are TGTGCCAGCAGCCAAACGTCAGGGGGCGATGAGCAGTTCTTC. It codes for CASSQTSGGDEQFF.

The chain carries TRBV7-9 and TRBJ2-4, with TRBD2 as a possible D gene (6 bases). Germline CDR1 and CDR2: SEHNR and FQNEAQ (reference sequence). This CDR3 has 16 amino acids. Trimming removed 6 bases from V and 0 bases from J, with 15 bases in between. CDR3 coding DNA: TGTGCCAGCAGACCCGTGGAGGGGAGAGCCAAAAACATTCAGTACTTC. Translated: CASRPVEGRAKNIQYF. Full variable domain (remainder filled in from reference TRBV7-9 and TRBJ2-4): DTGVSQNPRHKITKRGQNVTFRCDPISEHNRLYWYRQTLGQGPEFLTYFQNEAQLEKSRLLSDRFSAERPKGSFSTLEIQRTEQGDSAMYLCASRPVEGRAKNIQYFGAGTRLSVL.

The chain employs TRBV6-1 and TRBJ1-6; TRBD1 agrees at 9 bases. CDR3 length: 14 residues. The germline V gene encodes CDR1 MNHNS and CDR2 SASEGT. J was trimmed by 8 bases and V by 4 bases; bases with no gene match: 3. In DNA form, the CDR3 reads TGTGCCAGCAGTGGCGGGACAGGGCATTCACCCCTCCACTTT. Its translation is CASSGGTGHSPLHF.